The TCR beta chain under discussion was sequenced for a study of blood T cell repertoires in COVID-19. This clone was picked up a small number of times. Germline CDR1 reads ENHRY; CDR2 reads SYGVKD. The CDR3 spans 15 residues. V lost 4 bases and J lost 4, with 11 bases in between. Original handling: From reference gene primer amplification, estimates of nucleated cell counts were derived. Produced via immunoSEQ multiplex PCR; TCRdb's table is partial and in-frame only. V, J and clone size derive from that table, while D and trimming were established from the DNA sequence. The table shows approximately 80,000 clones, with under 85% occurring only once.

Sequenced sample: peripheral blood. This clonotype originated in a woman of 80 years or more with COVID-19, enrolled during active disease. The chain combines TRBV10-3 with TRBJ1-6; TRBD1 might be the D (6 bases). The CDR3 DNA reads as TGTGCCATCAGTGGTCGACAGGAGTATAATTCACCCCTCCACTTT. Translation gives CAISGRQEYNSPLHF.